This T cell receptor (beta chain) was sequenced in a study of cytomegalovirus exposure and HLA in healthy donors. Study-level information: In a previous analysis, some 110 million unique TCR beta sequences were found from 150 million to 200 million T cells.

PCR amplification relied on 60 Vbeta primers (plus 13 Jbeta primers). Repertoires were generated with immunoSEQ multiplex PCR, while TCRdb's copy carries only in-frame clones and drops some. The sample shows tens of thousands of clones, about 79% of them seen only once. Looked up from germline, CDR1 is SGHTA and CDR2 is FQGTGA. V shed 9 bases, J shed 1 base, and the junction held 2 bases outside the gene matches. The CDR3 runs 13 residues. At collection, donors were nominally healthy, but unrecorded immune exposures were probable. To note about this clone: Its specificity is unknown.

Findings and caveats of the study: The study dropped some indistinguishable V segments, TRBV6-2 and TRBV6-3 among them.

The clonotype originates from a man between 65 and 85 years old in good health and CMV-seropositive. The chain has TRBV7-3 and TRBJ2-2; 7 bases align to TRBD1. Source material: PBMCs. In DNA, the CDR3 is TGTGCCAGTGGGACAGTGAACACCGGGGAGCTGTTTTTT. Amino acid sequence: CASGTVNTGELFF.